This T cell receptor beta chain was observed in a study of CD8+ T cells in alopecia areata. Across the whole study: Tofacitinib administration persisted for 6 to 18 months, succeeded by 6 months off drug.

Germline loops: CDR1 LGHNA, CDR2 YSLEER. The J segment lost 4 bases and the V segment lost 6 bases, leaving 8 bases of the junction unmatched. The CDR3 covers 14 residues. Regarding the study as a whole: Patients shared TCRs less clearly than mice did, possibly for HLA-related reasons. Researchers report lesional scalp, most notably alopecia totalis/universalis, outstripped normal scalp in clonality. While tofacitinib was given, many expanded lesional clones persisted in scalp and blood.

The treatment denotes: oral pan-JAK inhibitor, 5-10 mg twice daily. Extraction of RNA preceded its reverse transcription into cDNA, which served as the sequencing template. Clones were read by immunoSEQ multiplex PCR, and TCRdb kept only the in-frame ones, dropping some. This table has approximately 45,000 clones, about two thirds appearing once. As for this clone: Its antigen remains unknown.

Sequencing used CD8+ T cells sorted from blood, obtained at week 4, from a patient treated with tofacitinib. The rearrangement links TRBV4-3 to TRBJ2-7; 8 nucleotides line up with TRBD1. This TCR was recovered from a human donor with alopecia areata. In DNA, the CDR3 is TGCGCCAGCAGTCAGGGCAGGGGGCCTTACGAGCAGTACTTC. Translated: CASSQGRGPYEQYF.